In its sample, the clone carrying this T cell receptor beta chain was seen many times. The antigen is unknown. Germline is not matched at one junction end, which may reflect a read error. The evidence that diagnosis relied on was clinical symptoms, serum thyroxine, TRAb, thyroid ultrasound and orbital computed tomography. This sample was taken from a study of Graves' ophthalmopathy and Graves' hyperthyroidism. Study-wide findings and caveats: In blood appeared most of the expanded thyroid clonotypes whose frequency exceeded 0.001. With about 71% sensitivity and 72% to 80% specificity, the model predicted ophthalmopathy progression. Using a 13-signature model, the authors split ophthalmopathy from stable hyperthyroidism, with about 88% sensitivity and around 76% specificity.

This CDR3 has 15 amino acids. As the template, RNA transcripts were used to amplify TCR beta CDR3 regions. First-round RT-PCR relied on HTBI primers, and a second-round multiplex PCR came next. TCRdb passed the multiplex PCR reads through MiXCR, listing each CDR3 protein once. The sample holds just over 400,000 distinct CDR3 sequences, more than 20% seen once. The chain has TRBV12-3 or TRBV12-4 and TRBJ2-5, with 9 bases lining up with TRBD2. The sample comprised peripheral blood. The receptor was isolated from a young woman with stable Graves' hyperthyroidism. CDR3 DNA sequence: TGTGCCAGCAATTTAGGCGGGAGGGCCGCCGAGACCCAGTACTTC. It translates to CASNLGGRAAETQYF.